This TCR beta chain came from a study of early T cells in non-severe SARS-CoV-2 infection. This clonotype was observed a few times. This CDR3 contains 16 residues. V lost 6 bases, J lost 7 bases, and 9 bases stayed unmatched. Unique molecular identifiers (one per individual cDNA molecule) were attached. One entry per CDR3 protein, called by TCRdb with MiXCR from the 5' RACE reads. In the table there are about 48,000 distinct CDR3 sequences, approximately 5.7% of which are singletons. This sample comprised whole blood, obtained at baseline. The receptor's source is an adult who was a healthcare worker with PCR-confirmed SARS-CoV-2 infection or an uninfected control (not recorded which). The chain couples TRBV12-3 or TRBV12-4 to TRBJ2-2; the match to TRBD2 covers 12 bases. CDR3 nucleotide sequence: TGTGCCAGCAGCTACCTAGCGGGAGGGCCCGGCGGGGAGCTGTTTTTT. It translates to CASSYLAGGPGGELFF.